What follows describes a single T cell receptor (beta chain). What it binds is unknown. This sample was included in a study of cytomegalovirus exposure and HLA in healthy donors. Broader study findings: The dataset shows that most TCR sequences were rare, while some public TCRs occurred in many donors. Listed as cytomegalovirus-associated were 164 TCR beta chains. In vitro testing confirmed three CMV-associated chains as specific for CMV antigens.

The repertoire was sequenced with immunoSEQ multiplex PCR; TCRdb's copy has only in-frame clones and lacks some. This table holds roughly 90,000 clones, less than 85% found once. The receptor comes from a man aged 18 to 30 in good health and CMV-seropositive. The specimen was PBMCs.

CDR3: CASSVGQGWETQYF. The CDR3 region has the DNA TGTGCCAGCAGCGTAGGTCAGGGGTGGGAGACCCAGTACTTC. The chain is built from TRBV9 and TRBJ2-5; tentative D call: TRBD1 (6 bases). V lost 0 bases and J 5 bases, leaving 11 bases between the germline ends. This CDR3 has 14 residues. Looked up from germline, CDR1 is SGDLS and CDR2 is YYNGEE.